Listed below are T cell receptor beta chains from one sample, sequenced in a study of blood T cell repertoires in COVID-19. Method: immunoSEQ multiplex PCR; TCRdb's copy keeps in-frame clones and lacks some. The sample has around 150,000 clones; over 75% are singletons. Sequencing input: peripheral blood. The receptors were sampled from a human donor in a cohort sampled during active COVID-19. Each CDR3 is given with its conserved first and last residue. Expanded clones get a size class; other rows say once, few or many, or leave the size out.

size,V,J,CDR3
NA,TRBV6-4,TRBJ2-1,CASSDLGLAGANEQFF
NA,TRBV6-2/TRBV6-3,TRBJ2-3,CASSWGRTSGTDTQYF
once,TRBV6-2/TRBV6-3,TRBJ1-2,CASSPGQGLRPGYGYTF
NA,TRBV6-6,TRBJ2-7,CASSNRGGDSYEQYF
NA,TRBV18,TRBJ2-7,CASSPGAVSYEQYF
NA,TRBV3-1/TRBV3-2,TRBJ2-5,CASSQDWYRQQETQYF
NA,TRBV30,TRBJ2-3,CAWSAGQGDTQYF
NA,TRBV27,TRBJ2-7,CASSETGDNEQYF
NA,TRBV5-1,TRBJ2-7,CASSLGGGQDEQYF
few,TRBV28,TRBJ2-1,CASSLYSLAGGGYNEQFF